The sequence of this TCR beta chain was determined in a study of shared clonotypes between healthy human individuals. Every one of the donors was a Caucasian adult that lived in Nashville, Tennessee. A word on this clone: The target antigen is unknown.

The study's findings and limits: Tissue TCR repertoires likely differ from these blood-only repertoires. Naive subsets usually exceeded memory subsets in estimated richness.

CDR3 size: 15 residues. V lost 2 bases, J lost 2 bases, and 2 bases stayed unmatched. Germline V gives CDR1 MDHEN, CDR2 SYDVKM. Replicate sorted-subset PCRs were loaded with approximately 200 ng DNA, 31,000 or so T cell genomes. Sequencing was performed with immunoSEQ multiplex PCR; in TCRdb, only in-frame clones are kept and a portion is missing. The table has about 380,000 clones, 90% to 98% seen once; the top ten hold 0.32%. Input material: memory CD8+ T cells sorted from blood. The subset denotes: CD45RO+ cells pooled with CCR7-negative TemRA cells. This sequence originates from a man younger than 40 in good health. This chain connects TRBV28 to TRBJ2-7; TRBD1 matches 11 bases. The CDR3 spells CASSLVGQGAYEQYF. As DNA, the CDR3 is TGTGCCAGCAGTTTAGTGGGACAGGGGGCCTACGAGCAGTACTTC. The variable domain in full, completed from reference TRBV28 and TRBJ2-7, reads DVKVTQSSRYLVKRTGEKVFLECVQDMDHENMFWYRQDPGLGLRLIYFSYDVKMKEKGDIPEGYSVSREKKERFSLILESASTNQTSMYLCASSLVGQGAYEQYFGPGTRLTVT.